Listed below are T cell receptor beta chains from one sample, sequenced in a study of T cell repertoires in cytomegalovirus infection. TCRdb analysed the reads with MiXCR anew, one entry per CDR3 protein. This sample has 300,000 to 400,000 distinct CDR3 sequences, with 9.5% found just once. Input material: PBMCs. These receptors all stem from a human donor in good health (CMV status not recorded). Some clones in this sample may be carry-over from other donors' samples. Each CDR3 is given with its conserved first and last residue. The order of the fields is D gene, J gene, clone size, V gene, CDR3 protein, CDR3 DNA. A D gene is named only where the DNA matches it firmly. Not every row has a clone size; where given, it reads once, few, many or a size class.

d_gene: NA
j_gene: TRBJ1-2
abundance: NA
v_gene: TRBV28
CDR3aa: CASIEGGRGGYTF
CDR3nt: TGTGCCAGCATAGAGGGGGGGCGCGGGGGCTACACCTTC

d_gene: NA
j_gene: TRBJ2-7
abundance: many
v_gene: TRBV7-2
CDR3aa: CASSLGLVEQYF
CDR3nt: TGTGCCAGCAGCTTAGGACTAGTTGAGCAGTACTTC

d_gene: TRBD2
j_gene: TRBJ2-2
abundance: many
v_gene: TRBV7-2
CDR3aa: CASSPHAGANTGELFF
CDR3nt: TGTGCCAGCAGCCCGCACGCGGGGGCGAACACCGGGGAGCTGTTTTTT

d_gene: TRBD1
j_gene: TRBJ2-1
abundance: many
v_gene: TRBV7-2
CDR3aa: CASSFDRGDNEQFF
CDR3nt: TGTGCCAGCAGCTTCGACAGGGGGGACAATGAGCAGTTCTTC

d_gene: NA
j_gene: TRBJ1-2
abundance: NA
v_gene: TRBV12-3/TRBV12-4
CDR3aa: CANSLSIPQTYGYTF
CDR3nt: TGTGCCAACAGTTTATCGATTCCCCAGACCTATGGCTACACCTTC

d_gene: NA
j_gene: TRBJ2-3
abundance: NA
v_gene: TRBV3-1
CDR3aa: CASSPVSRGTQYF
CDR3nt: TGTGCCAGCAGCCCTGTTAGTAGGGGGACGCAGTATTTT

d_gene: NA
j_gene: TRBJ2-7
abundance: many
v_gene: TRBV7-9
CDR3aa: CASSFRGTAEQYF
CDR3nt: TGTGCCAGCAGCTTTAGGGGTACGGCCGAGCAGTACTTC

d_gene: TRBD2
j_gene: TRBJ2-1
abundance: once
v_gene: TRBV20-1
CDR3aa: CSAKRGGPNEQFF
CDR3nt: TGCAGTGCGAAGCGGGGGGGCCCAAATGAGCAGTTCTTC

d_gene: NA
j_gene: TRBJ1-1
abundance: few
v_gene: TRBV10-3
CDR3aa: CAIRRLQGSTEAFF
CDR3nt: TGTGCCATCAGAAGATTACAGGGAAGCACTGAAGCTTTCTTT

d_gene: NA
j_gene: TRBJ2-7
abundance: NA
v_gene: TRBV6-1
CDR3aa: CASSYGGAKNEQYF
CDR3nt: TGTGCCAGCAGTTATGGGGGGGCCAAGAACGAGCAGTACTTC

d_gene: NA
j_gene: TRBJ2-5
abundance: many
v_gene: TRBV7-2
CDR3aa: CASSLGVHQETQYF
CDR3nt: TGTGCCAGCAGCTTAGGGGTACACCAAGAGACCCAGTACTTC

d_gene: TRBD1
j_gene: TRBJ2-1
abundance: many
v_gene: TRBV12-3/TRBV12-4
CDR3aa: CASSWGRGLYNEQFF
CDR3nt: TGTGCCAGCAGCTGGGGAAGGGGGCTCTACAATGAGCAGTTCTTC

d_gene: NA
j_gene: TRBJ2-7
abundance: few
v_gene: TRBV12-3/TRBV12-4
CDR3aa: CASRSSGSYEQYF
CDR3nt: TGTGCCAGCAGGTCCAGTGGGTCCTACGAGCAGTACTTC

d_gene: TRBD1
j_gene: TRBJ1-3
abundance: few
v_gene: TRBV20-1
CDR3aa: CSARDRGRGDTIYF
CDR3nt: TGCAGTGCTAGAGACAGGGGGAGAGGAGACACCATATATTTT

d_gene: TRBD1
j_gene: TRBJ1-5
abundance: few
v_gene: TRBV12-3/TRBV12-4
CDR3aa: CASSFLGQGDQPQHF
CDR3nt: TGTGCCAGCAGTTTTTTGGGACAGGGGGATCAGCCCCAGCATTTT

d_gene: NA
j_gene: TRBJ2-6
abundance: many
v_gene: TRBV7-2
CDR3aa: CASSAYNSGANVLTF
CDR3nt: TGTGCCAGCAGCGCATATAACTCTGGGGCCAACGTCCTGACTTTC

d_gene: TRBD2
j_gene: TRBJ2-1
abundance: NA
v_gene: TRBV7-2
CDR3aa: CASISGGAVNEQFF
CDR3nt: TGTGCCAGCATAAGCGGGGGGGCCGTCAATGAGCAGTTCTTC

d_gene: NA
j_gene: TRBJ1-3
abundance: many
v_gene: TRBV12-3/TRBV12-4
CDR3aa: CASSLSSLSGSGNTIYF
CDR3nt: TGTGCCAGCAGTTTATCTAGTTTGTCAGGTTCTGGAAACACCATATATTTT

d_gene: NA
j_gene: TRBJ1-2
abundance: few
v_gene: TRBV7-8
CDR3aa: CASSLQAGNYGYTF
CDR3nt: TGTGCCAGCAGCTTACAGGCGGGGAACTATGGCTACACCTTC

d_gene: NA
j_gene: TRBJ2-5
abundance: many
v_gene: TRBV7-2
CDR3aa: CASSVPPNGETQYF
CDR3nt: TGTGCCAGCAGCGTCCCACCAAATGGGGAGACCCAGTACTTC

d_gene: TRBD2
j_gene: TRBJ2-1
abundance: many
v_gene: TRBV6-2/TRBV6-3
CDR3aa: CASSPMGLAGLPARNEQFF
CDR3nt: TGTGCCAGCAGTCCCATGGGACTAGCGGGCCTTCCTGCTAGGAATGAGCAGTTCTTC

d_gene: NA
j_gene: TRBJ2-7
abundance: few
v_gene: TRBV7-3
CDR3aa: CASSSFTGGSYEQYF
CDR3nt: TGTGCCAGCAGCTCCTTCACAGGAGGCTCCTACGAGCAGTACTTC

d_gene: TRBD1
j_gene: TRBJ1-6
abundance: few
v_gene: TRBV20-1
CDR3aa: CSARDPRQGRNNSPLHF
CDR3nt: TGCAGTGCTAGGGATCCTCGACAGGGGCGCAATAATTCACCCCTCCACTTT

d_gene: NA
j_gene: TRBJ1-1
abundance: NA
v_gene: TRBV20-1
CDR3aa: CSARDTGARRIEAFF
CDR3nt: TGCAGTGCTAGAGATACGGGGGCTCGGAGGATCGAAGCTTTCTTT

d_gene: TRBD1
j_gene: TRBJ2-1
abundance: NA
v_gene: TRBV7-3
CDR3aa: CASSLMGQPTSNEQFF
CDR3nt: TGTGCCAGCAGCTTAATGGGACAGCCAACTTCCAATGAGCAGTTCTTC

d_gene: NA
j_gene: TRBJ2-1
abundance: many
v_gene: TRBV7-9
CDR3aa: CASSLSSLTYSYNEQFF
CDR3nt: TGTGCCAGCAGCCTTTCCTCCTTAACTTACTCCTACAATGAGCAGTTCTTC

d_gene: TRBD2
j_gene: TRBJ2-5
abundance: few
v_gene: TRBV4-3
CDR3aa: CASSQDRGGRAPETQYF
CDR3nt: TGCGCCAGCAGCCAAGATCGTGGCGGGAGGGCCCCCGAGACCCAGTACTTC

d_gene: NA
j_gene: TRBJ2-3
abundance: many
v_gene: TRBV4-3
CDR3aa: CASSQDERLGTDTQYF
CDR3nt: TGCGCCAGCAGCCAAGATGAGAGATTGGGTACAGATACGCAGTATTTT

d_gene: NA
j_gene: TRBJ2-7
abundance: few
v_gene: TRBV12-3/TRBV12-4
CDR3aa: CASSLVGDTHYEQYF
CDR3nt: TGTGCCAGCAGTTTGGTCGGGGACACACACTACGAGCAGTACTTC

d_gene: NA
j_gene: TRBJ1-6
abundance: few
v_gene: TRBV6-2/TRBV6-3
CDR3aa: CASTSPRGFDSPLHF
CDR3nt: TGTGCCAGCACCTCCCCGAGGGGATTTGATTCACCCCTCCACTTT

d_gene: NA
j_gene: TRBJ2-7
abundance: few
v_gene: TRBV6-2/TRBV6-3
CDR3aa: CASSYDTGIHEQYF
CDR3nt: TGTGCCAGCAGTTACGACACAGGGATCCACGAGCAGTACTTC

d_gene: NA
j_gene: TRBJ1-1
abundance: once
v_gene: TRBV12-3/TRBV12-4
CDR3aa: CASRQGKLNTEAFF
CDR3nt: TGTGCCAGCAGACAAGGGAAGCTGAACACTGAAGCTTTCTTT

d_gene: NA
j_gene: TRBJ1-5
abundance: NA
v_gene: TRBV6-2/TRBV6-3
CDR3aa: CASMTTNQPQHF
CDR3nt: TGTGCCAGCATGACCACAAATCAGCCCCAGCATTTT

d_gene: NA
j_gene: TRBJ1-2
abundance: many
v_gene: TRBV7-2
CDR3aa: CASSLPVEGVGYTF
CDR3nt: TGTGCCAGCAGCTTGCCCGTTGAGGGAGTCGGCTACACCTTC

d_gene: TRBD2
j_gene: TRBJ2-1
abundance: many
v_gene: TRBV7-2
CDR3aa: CASTRAGTGNEQFF
CDR3nt: TGTGCCAGCACCCGAGCGGGGACTGGGAATGAGCAGTTCTTC

d_gene: NA
j_gene: TRBJ1-2
abundance: NA
v_gene: TRBV5-8
CDR3aa: CASSLTGPGSYTF
CDR3nt: TGTGCCAGCAGCCTTACTGGGCCAGGTAGCTACACCTTC

d_gene: TRBD2
j_gene: TRBJ2-1
abundance: many
v_gene: TRBV4-2
CDR3aa: CASSQLTSGSYNEQFF
CDR3nt: TGTGCCAGCAGCCAATTGACTAGCGGGAGTTACAATGAGCAGTTCTTC

d_gene: NA
j_gene: TRBJ2-1
abundance: few
v_gene: TRBV7-3
CDR3aa: CASSSVLGSYNEQFF
CDR3nt: TGTGCCAGCAGCTCCGTACTGGGGTCCTACAATGAGCAGTTCTTC

d_gene: NA
j_gene: TRBJ1-1
abundance: NA
v_gene: TRBV9
CDR3aa: CASSVSPVAADLNTEAFF
CDR3nt: TGTGCCAGCAGCGTAAGCCCCGTGGCAGCCGACTTGAACACTGAAGCTTTCTTT

d_gene: NA
j_gene: TRBJ1-2
abundance: NA
v_gene: TRBV5-6
CDR3aa: CASSLRGTYGYTF
CDR3nt: TGTGCCAGCAGCTTGAGGGGTACCTATGGCTACACCTTC

d_gene: TRBD2
j_gene: TRBJ2-5
abundance: NA
v_gene: TRBV28
CDR3aa: CASRLAGAGETQYF
CDR3nt: TGTGCCAGCAGATTAGCGGGAGCGGGAGAGACCCAGTACTTC

d_gene: TRBD2
j_gene: TRBJ2-7
abundance: many
v_gene: TRBV7-9
CDR3aa: CASSLEFGRGASSYEQYF
CDR3nt: TGTGCCAGCAGCTTAGAGTTTGGGAGGGGAGCAAGCTCCTACGAGCAGTACTTC

d_gene: NA
j_gene: TRBJ1-5
abundance: NA
v_gene: TRBV12-3/TRBV12-4
CDR3aa: CASSFNSGHLSLRPQHF
CDR3nt: TGTGCCAGCAGTTTTAACTCGGGACACCTCTCCCTTCGGCCCCAGCATTTT

d_gene: TRBD2
j_gene: TRBJ2-1
abundance: NA
v_gene: TRBV4-1
CDR3aa: CASSQEPRGGLGSEQFF
CDR3nt: TGTGCCAGCAGCCAAGAACCCCGGGGGGGCCTGGGTAGTGAGCAGTTCTTC

d_gene: NA
j_gene: TRBJ1-1
abundance: few
v_gene: TRBV6-1
CDR3aa: CASSLQTAGTEAFF
CDR3nt: TGTGCCAGCAGTCTCCAGACAGCGGGCACTGAAGCTTTCTTT

d_gene: NA
j_gene: TRBJ2-3
abundance: many
v_gene: TRBV11-2
CDR3aa: CASKTAATDTQYF
CDR3nt: TGTGCCAGCAAAACAGCGGCGACAGATACGCAGTATTTT

d_gene: NA
j_gene: TRBJ2-1
abundance: few
v_gene: TRBV2
CDR3aa: CASKEGVDNEQFF
CDR3nt: TGTGCCAGCAAGGAGGGTGTGGACAATGAGCAGTTCTTC

d_gene: NA
j_gene: TRBJ1-5
abundance: NA
v_gene: TRBV28
CDR3aa: CASSSEGRKLKPQHF
CDR3nt: TGTGCCAGCAGTTCAGAGGGGAGGAAGTTGAAGCCCCAGCATTTT

d_gene: TRBD1
j_gene: TRBJ1-5
abundance: many
v_gene: TRBV7-2
CDR3aa: CASSFRDRGRDQPQHF
CDR3nt: TGTGCCAGCAGCTTCCGGGACAGGGGACGAGATCAGCCCCAGCATTTT

d_gene: TRBD1
j_gene: TRBJ1-2
abundance: few
v_gene: TRBV20-1
CDR3aa: CSASIDREHYGYTF
CDR3nt: TGCAGTGCTAGCATTGACAGGGAACACTATGGCTACACCTTC